This T cell receptor beta chain derives from a study of shared clonotypes between healthy human individuals. Turning to this clone: As yet, its antigen is unknown.

The study drew its donors from healthy HIV-negative adults without recent acute infections or vaccinations. The study's findings and limits: The rarefaction results pointed to incomplete sorted-subset sequencing despite large depth.

Every subset had its genomic DNA shared out evenly among several immunoSEQ plates. Sorted-subset replicate PCRs used 200 ng of genomic DNA. This amount corresponded to 30,000 to 35,000 T cell genomes. Repertoires were generated with immunoSEQ multiplex PCR, while TCRdb's copy carries only in-frame clones and drops some. The table shows some 2,000,000 clones, with roughly 94% occurring only once. The sample consisted of naive CD4+ T cells sorted from blood. The sample's subset: CD45RA+ positively selected. The sequence was collected from a man between 18 and 35 years old in good health.

DNA for the CDR3: TGTGCCAGCAGCTTAAGTGGGGGACTGGACCGGGAGACCCAGTACTTC. Translated: CASSLSGGLDRETQYF. The V and J genes are TRBV7-9 and TRBJ2-5, with a weak D call TRBD2 (6 bases). This CDR3 spans 16 amino acids. Germline V gives CDR1 SEHNR, CDR2 FQNEAQ (reference sequence). Between the trimmed V and J ends, which lost 2 bases and 5 bases, there was a span of 18 bases.